This is a list of T cell receptor beta chains from one sample in a study of beta chain features in type 1 diabetes. TCRdb's copy holds only in-frame clones and misses some; the assay was immunoSEQ multiplex PCR. In the table there are around 650,000 clones, roughly an eighth of which are singletons. Sequences were obtained from naive CD4+ T cells from blood. The receptors come from a man aged 25 to 40 with type 1 diabetes. CDR3s include the opening cysteine and the closing phenylalanine or tryptophan. Each record gives: J gene, clone size, CDR3 length, V gene, D gene, CDR3 protein, CDR3 DNA. A D gene is named only where the DNA matches it firmly. Clone size, where shown, is once, few, many, or a class for clones that have expanded.

>TRBJ1-1|-|15|TRBV13|TRBD1
CASSLGGQANTEAFF
TGTGCCAGCAGCTTAGGCGGACAGGCGAACACTGAAGCTTTCTTT
>TRBJ2-7|few|18|TRBV7-9|-
CASSFGYSLFSISYEQYF
TGTGCCAGCAGCTTCGGGTACAGTCTATTTTCGATCTCCTACGAGCAGTACTTC
>TRBJ1-2|few|15|TRBV4-2|TRBD1
CASGRDREANYGYTF
TGTGCCAGCGGCCGGGACAGGGAAGCTAACTATGGCTACACCTTC
>TRBJ2-2|few|18|TRBV1|-
CTSSQCDARGPYTGELFF
TGCACCAGCAGCCAATGTGACGCGCGGGGGCCTTACACCGGGGAGCTGTTTTTT
>TRBJ1-2|-|11|TRBV29-1|-
CSVVRDYGYTF
TGCAGCGTTGTGAGGGACTATGGCTACACCTTC
>TRBJ1-2|-|14|TRBV7-8|-
CASSLVQGRDGYTF
TGTGCCAGCAGCTTAGTCCAGGGGAGGGATGGCTACACCTTC
>TRBJ2-1|few|14|TRBV11-2|-
CASRAGGVNNEQFF
TGTGCCAGCAGGGCGGGCGGTGTCAACAATGAGCAGTTCTTC
>TRBJ2-1|few|16|TRBV19|-
CASTPSGSLSYNEQFF
TGTGCCAGTACCCCATCCGGGTCTCTCTCCTACAATGAGCAGTTCTTC
>TRBJ2-7|-|16|TRBV18|TRBD2
CASSPGTSGGIYEQYF
TGTGCCAGCTCACCTGGGACTAGCGGGGGTATCTACGAGCAGTACTTC
>TRBJ2-6|-|15|TRBV7-9|-
CASSSDHGRANVLTF
TGTGCCAGCAGCTCGGATCATGGAAGGGCCAACGTCCTGACTTTC
>TRBJ2-1|few|16|TRBV2|TRBD1
CASSRTGRRSYNEQFF
TGTGCCAGCAGTAGGACAGGGCGAAGGTCCTACAATGAGCAGTTCTTC
>TRBJ2-5|-|14|TRBV11-2|-
CASSRTSGEETQYF
TGTGCCAGCAGCAGAACCTCAGGGGAAGAGACCCAGTACTTC
>TRBJ2-7|-|13|TRBV18|-
CASSPPSLYEQYF
TGTGCCAGCTCACCACCGTCCCTATACGAGCAGTACTTC
>TRBJ2-6|-|16|TRBV7-2|-
CASSPRGANGANVLTF
TGTGCCAGCAGCCCACGGGGGGCGAACGGGGCCAACGTCCTGACTTTC
>TRBJ1-2|-|15|TRBV25-1|-
CASSDPAAGVGGYTF
TGTGCCAGCAGTGATCCCGCGGCAGGGGTAGGTGGCTACACCTTC
>TRBJ2-7|few|17|TRBV9|TRBD1
CASSVAEGGTGTYEQYF
TGTGCCAGCAGCGTAGCTGAGGGGGGGACAGGGACCTACGAGCAGTACTTC
>TRBJ2-1|few|16|TRBV5-6|-
CASSLGPGRSDNEQFF
TGTGCCAGCAGCTTGGGTCCCGGTAGGTCGGACAATGAGCAGTTCTTC
>TRBJ1-1|few|12|TRBV19|TRBD1
CASSQEGQGAFF
TGTGCCAGTAGTCAAGAGGGACAGGGCGCTTTCTTT
>TRBJ1-6|-|17|TRBV5-1|-
CASSSTISGGSDSPLHF
TGCGCCAGCAGCTCGACCATCTCCGGGGGCTCGGATTCACCCCTCCACTTT
>TRBJ1-6|-|12|TRBV19|-
CASSDSKSPLHF
TGTGCCAGTTCGGACAGTAAATCACCCCTCCACTTT
>TRBJ1-5|-|15|TRBV7-2|-
CASSLVSRGNQPQHF
TGTGCCAGCAGCTTAGTGTCCAGGGGCAATCAGCCCCAGCATTTT
>TRBJ2-7|few|11|TRBV20-1|-
CSARDYDEQYF
TGCAGTGCTAGAGACTATGACGAGCAGTACTTC
>TRBJ2-2|few|18|TRBV7-9|-
CASSLGLTVYTNTGELFF
TGTGCCAGCAGCTTAGGCCTTACAGTTTATACGAACACCGGGGAGCTGTTTTTT
>TRBJ2-7|few|16|TRBV18|TRBD1
CASSPTGTGLPYEQYF
TGTGCCAGCTCACCGACCGGGACAGGGTTACCGTACGAGCAGTACTTC
>TRBJ2-7|few|15|TRBV7-2|-
CASSLTPTVPYEQYF
TGTGCCAGCAGCTTAACTCCGACAGTTCCCTACGAGCAGTACTTC
>TRBJ2-6|few|19|TRBV7-9|TRBD2
CASSSRRTSRGSGANVLTF
TGTGCCAGCAGCTCCAGACGGACTAGTCGGGGTTCAGGGGCCAACGTCCTGACTTTC
>TRBJ1-5|few|13|TRBV30|TRBD1
CAWRLTGDQPQHF
TGTGCCTGGAGGCTGACAGGGGATCAGCCCCAGCATTTT
>TRBJ1-2|few|16|TRBV7-2|TRBD1
CASSPRGRSGGDGYTF
TGTGCCAGCAGCCCGAGAGGAAGGTCAGGGGGCGACGGCTACACCTTC
>TRBJ2-3|-|15|TRBV27|-
CASSIGTGFTDTQYF
TGTGCCAGCAGTATCGGGACGGGCTTCACAGATACGCAGTATTTT
>TRBJ1-2|few|12|TRBV28|-
CASSSRPDGYTF
TGTGCCAGCAGTTCCCGGCCTGATGGCTACACCTTC
>TRBJ1-5|-|16|TRBV5-4|-
CASSLGPRTDNQPQHF
TGTGCCAGCAGCTTGGGGCCACGCACAGACAATCAGCCCCAGCATTTT
>TRBJ2-3|few|14|TRBV10-3|-
CAVTGGSSTDTQYF
TGTGCCGTGACGGGCGGCTCTAGCACAGATACGCAGTATTTT